These T cell receptor beta chains were read from a single sample in a study of control samples from healthy donors and cancer patients. Here immunoSEQ multiplex PCR was the method, and the copy in TCRdb shows in-frame clones only, minus some. The data hold just over 150,000 clones, with roughly 94% observed a single time. Sequencing was carried out using blood. These receptors were collected from a woman in her 40s in good health. CDR3s include the opening cysteine and the closing phenylalanine or tryptophan. Each record gives: clone size, J gene, D gene, V gene, CDR3 DNA, CDR3 protein. A D gene is named only where the DNA matches it firmly. Not every row has a clone size; where given, it reads once, few, many or a size class.

>NA|TRBJ1-2|NA|TRBV6-2/TRBV6-3
TGTGCCAGCAGTTACAAAGTCAGGGATGGCTACACCTTC
CASSYKVRDGYTF
>once|TRBJ2-1|NA|TRBV29-1
TGCAGCATGACGGCTTACAATGAGCAGTTCTTC
CSMTAYNEQFF
>once|TRBJ2-7|TRBD2|TRBV7-3
TGTGCCAGCAGCCTGAGCGGGGGGGCCGCCGAGCAGTACTTC
CASSLSGGAAEQYF
>NA|TRBJ1-1|NA|TRBV7-2
TGTGCCAGCAGCTTAGTCGCAGGGCGAACTGAAGCTTTCTTT
CASSLVAGRTEAFF
>NA|TRBJ1-4|NA|TRBV7-6
TGTGCCAGCAGCTTAGATGGGACTGCGGGCACTAATGAAAAACTGTTTTTT
CASSLDGTAGTNEKLFF
>NA|TRBJ1-2|TRBD1|TRBV18
TGTGCCAGCTCACAGGAGACAGGGGGCCATGGCTACACCTTC
CASSQETGGHGYTF
>NA|TRBJ2-2|TRBD1|TRBV5-5
TGTGCCAGCAGACCCGGGACAGGGGGCACCGGGGAGCTGTTTTTT
CASRPGTGGTGELFF
>NA|TRBJ2-1|TRBD1|TRBV18
TGTGCCAGCTCACCGGTGCGGGACAGGGGGCGCAATGAGCAGTTCTTC
CASSPVRDRGRNEQFF
>NA|TRBJ2-1|TRBD2|TRBV19
TGTGCCAGTAGTATTATAGCGGGGGACGTCAGTGAGCAGTTCTTC
CASSIIAGDVSEQFF
>NA|TRBJ2-1|TRBD1|TRBV2
TGTGCCAGCACCGGGACAGGGCAAAATGAGCAGTTCTTC
CASTGTGQNEQFF
>once|TRBJ2-3|TRBD2|TRBV10-2
TGCGCCAGCACCTCTAGCGGGAGAGGTTCAGATACGCAGTATTTT
CASTSSGRGSDTQYF
>NA|TRBJ1-6|TRBD1|TRBV4-3
TGCGCCAGCAGCCCTGGGGGTCCGGGACAGGTGTTGCCCCTCCACTTT
CASSPGGPGQVLPLHF
>NA|TRBJ2-5|NA|TRBV10-3
TGTGCCAGCAAAGGATCGGAGTGGGAGACCCAGTACTTC
CASKGSEWETQYF
>NA|TRBJ1-1|NA|TRBV7-2
TGTGCCAGCAGCTTAGCCCAGGGCAGGAACACTGAAGCTTTCTTT
CASSLAQGRNTEAFF
>NA|TRBJ1-2|NA|TRBV4-3
TGCGCCAGCAGCCAAGATCCCCGCTATGGCTACACCTTC
CASSQDPRYGYTF
>NA|TRBJ2-2|NA|TRBV7-8
TGTGCCAGCAGCCTTATCTTGGGCGAGACCGGGGAGCTGTTTTTT
CASSLILGETGELFF
>once|TRBJ1-2|NA|TRBV5-5
TGTGCCAGCAGCCGGACAGACACCTCCTCCTATGGCTACACCTTC
CASSRTDTSSYGYTF
>NA|TRBJ2-2|TRBD2|TRBV2
TGTGCCAGCAGTGTTCAGGGACTAAAAAACACCGGGGAGCTGTTTTTT
CASSVQGLKNTGELFF
>few|TRBJ2-7|NA|TRBV18
TGTGCCAGCTCACCGGACGGATACGAGCAGTACTTC
CASSPDGYEQYF
>once|TRBJ1-4|NA|TRBV19
TGTGCCAGTAATAACGGAGATTTGGCATATGAAAAACTGTTTTTT
CASNNGDLAYEKLFF
>NA|TRBJ2-3|TRBD1|TRBV14
TGTGCCAGCAGCCAGTACAGGGGAAGAACAGATACGCAGTATTTT
CASSQYRGRTDTQYF
>NA|TRBJ2-3|NA|TRBV19
TGTGCCAGTAGTCACCCGGGAAAGAGTCCAGATACGCAGTATTTT
CASSHPGKSPDTQYF
>NA|TRBJ2-1|TRBD1|TRBV25-1
TGTGCCAGCACCGGGACCCCGACAGGGAATGAGCAGTTCTTC
CASTGTPTGNEQFF
>NA|TRBJ1-3|NA|TRBV7-2
TGTGCCAGCAGCTTAGGCGTTAGAACTGGAAACACCATATATTTT
CASSLGVRTGNTIYF
>NA|TRBJ1-2|NA|TRBV18
TGTGCCAGCTCACCCGACAGAGCTAACTATGGCTACACCTTC
CASSPDRANYGYTF
>NA|TRBJ1-2|TRBD1|TRBV5-1
TGCGCCAGCAGCTCCGGGACAGGGAACTATGGCTACACCTTC
CASSSGTGNYGYTF
>NA|TRBJ1-2|NA|TRBV25-1
TGTGCCAGCAGTGACCCAGGGACGGGTAACTATGGCTACACCTTC
CASSDPGTGNYGYTF
>once|TRBJ2-7|TRBD1|TRBV9
TGTGCCAGCAGCGCAGGGCCGGGACAGGGATACCACGAGCAGTACTTC
CASSAGPGQGYHEQYF
>NA|TRBJ1-2|NA|TRBV19
TGTGCCAGTAGTACATCGGGACGGACGGACTATGGCTACACCTTC
CASSTSGRTDYGYTF
>NA|TRBJ2-6|NA|TRBV19
TGTGCCAGTAGTATCAGGGGAGCTGGGGCCAACGTCCTGACTTTC
CASSIRGAGANVLTF
>NA|TRBJ1-6|NA|TRBV19
TGTGCCAGTCAGCCTCGGACGGCGGTGCGTGGGTCACCCCTCCACTTT
CASQPRTAVRGSPLHF
>NA|TRBJ1-4|NA|TRBV5-8
TGTGCCAGCAGCGGCACACACCTAGGAGGTGAAAAACTGTTTTTT
CASSGTHLGGEKLFF
>NA|TRBJ2-4|NA|TRBV7-2
TGTGCCAGCAGCTTAGTTGCGGGATGGCAAAACATTCAGTACTTC
CASSLVAGWQNIQYF
>NA|TRBJ1-1|NA|TRBV6-5
TGTGCCAGCAGGGGTGTGATAAACACTGAAGCTTTCTTT
CASRGVINTEAFF
>NA|TRBJ2-5|TRBD2|TRBV19
TGTGCCAGTAGTCCTAAGCGGGGGCGACTAGAGACCCAGTACTTC
CASSPKRGRLETQYF
>NA|TRBJ1-1|NA|TRBV9
TGTGCCAGCAGCGAGGACACGAACACTGAAGCTTTCTTT
CASSEDTNTEAFF
>NA|TRBJ1-2|NA|TRBV12-5
TGTGCTAGTGGTTTGGTAGTGGGGGGGAATTACTATGGCTACACCTTC
CASGLVVGGNYYGYTF
>NA|TRBJ1-2|TRBD1|TRBV15
TGTGCCACCAGCCGGACAGGGAAGTTGGATAACTATGGCTACACCTTC
CATSRTGKLDNYGYTF
>once|TRBJ2-2|TRBD2|TRBV19
TGTGCCAGTAGTCGGGACTACAGCACCGGGGAGCTGTTTTTT
CASSRDYSTGELFF
>once|TRBJ2-5|NA|TRBV5-1
TGCGCCAGCAGGGGCGATCAGACCCAGTACTTC
CASRGDQTQYF
>NA|TRBJ1-1|NA|TRBV6-2/TRBV6-3
TGTGCCAGCAGTTCGAGGAGGACTGAAGCTTTCTTT
CASSSRRTEAFF
>NA|TRBJ1-5|NA|TRBV7-2
TGTGCCAGCAGCCGCAATTCCAGGCAGCCCCAGCATTTT
CASSRNSRQPQHF
>NA|TRBJ1-6|TRBD1|TRBV7-2
TGTGCCAGCAGAAGAGACGGACAGGGTTATTCACCCCTCCACTTT
CASRRDGQGYSPLHF
>NA|TRBJ1-1|NA|TRBV10-2
TGCGCCAGCAAAGTCGCAGGGCGCACTGAAGCTTTCTTT
CASKVAGRTEAFF
>NA|TRBJ1-4|NA|TRBV28
TGTGCCAGCAGTCGCCCGACTTACAATGAAAAACTGTTTTTT
CASSRPTYNEKLFF
>NA|TRBJ2-1|NA|TRBV6-5
TGTGCCAGCAGTACAGTCAGCAATGAGCAGTTCTTC
CASSTVSNEQFF
>NA|TRBJ2-4|TRBD2|TRBV30
TGTGCCTGGAGTGCGAGTAGCGGGAGGACGAGGTACTTC
CAWSASSGRTRYF
>NA|TRBJ2-3|NA|TRBV19
TGTGCCAGTAACGCAGCCCAGGACACAGATACGCAGTATTTT
CASNAAQDTDTQYF
>once|TRBJ2-7|TRBD2|TRBV4-1
TGCGCCAGCAGCCAAGAAGGACCGCAGGACGGGGGGAACTACGAGCAGTACTTC
CASSQEGPQDGGNYEQYF
>NA|TRBJ1-1|TRBD1|TRBV4-1
TGCGCCAGCAGCTCAAGGACAGGGGCCACTGAAGCTTTCTTT
CASSSRTGATEAFF
>NA|TRBJ1-2|TRBD1|TRBV10-3
TGTGCCATCAGCGAAGGGACAGGGGTCGGCTATGGCTACACCTTC
CAISEGTGVGYGYTF
>NA|TRBJ1-1|NA|TRBV6-1
TGTGCCAGCAGTGAATATGGCAGGGCGAACACTGAAGCTTTCTTT
CASSEYGRANTEAFF
>NA|TRBJ1-4|NA|TRBV2
TGTGCCAGCAGTCCGTTGTTTTATGCAACTAATGAAAAACTGTTTTTT
CASSPLFYATNEKLFF
>NA|TRBJ2-3|NA|TRBV9
TGTGCCAGCAGCGTAGTAGGGGGCACAGATACGCAGTATTTT
CASSVVGGTDTQYF